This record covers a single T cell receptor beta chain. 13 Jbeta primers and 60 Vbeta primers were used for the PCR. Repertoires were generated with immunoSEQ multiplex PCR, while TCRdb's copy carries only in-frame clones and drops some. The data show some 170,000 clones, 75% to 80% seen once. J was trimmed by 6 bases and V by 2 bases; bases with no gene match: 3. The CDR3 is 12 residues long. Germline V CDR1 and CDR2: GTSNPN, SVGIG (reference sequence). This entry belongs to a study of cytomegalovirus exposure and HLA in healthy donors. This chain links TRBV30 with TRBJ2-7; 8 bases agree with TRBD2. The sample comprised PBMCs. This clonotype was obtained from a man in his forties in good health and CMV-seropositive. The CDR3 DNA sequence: TGTGCCTGGAGTAGCGGGAGCGGCGAGCAGTACTTC. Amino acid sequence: CAWSSGSGEQYF.